This TCR beta chain was found in a study of T cell repertoires in cytomegalovirus infection. Looking at the study overall: It was the public TCR beta signatures that indicated both CMV infection and matching HLA type. Notes on the study in general: HLA-C-restricted CMV-specific TCR beta clonotypes prevailed in the ex vivo response. Cumulative public TCR beta family frequency identified carriers of CMV plus the relevant HLA.

TCRdb fed the reads into MiXCR, producing one record per CDR3 protein. Counted here are fewer than 700,000 distinct CDR3 sequences, roughly 24% occurring once; the ten biggest clones make up roughly 8%. About this clonotype: Its matching antigen is unknown.

Sequences were obtained from CD8+ T cells from PBMCs. The receptor's source is a human donor in good health (CMV status not recorded). Some clones in this sample may be carry-over from other donors' samples.

This CDR3 reads CASSYGQGFTGELFF. The CDR3 DNA reads TGTGCCAGCAGTTACGGGCAGGGGTTCACCGGGGAGCTGTTTTTT. V and J are TRBV6-5 and TRBJ2-2, with a possible D match to TRBD1 (6 bases). Between the trimmed V and J ends, which lost 2 bases and 4 bases, there was a span of 11 bases. There are 15 residues in the CDR3. Looked up from germline, CDR1 is MNHEY and CDR2 is SVGAGI.